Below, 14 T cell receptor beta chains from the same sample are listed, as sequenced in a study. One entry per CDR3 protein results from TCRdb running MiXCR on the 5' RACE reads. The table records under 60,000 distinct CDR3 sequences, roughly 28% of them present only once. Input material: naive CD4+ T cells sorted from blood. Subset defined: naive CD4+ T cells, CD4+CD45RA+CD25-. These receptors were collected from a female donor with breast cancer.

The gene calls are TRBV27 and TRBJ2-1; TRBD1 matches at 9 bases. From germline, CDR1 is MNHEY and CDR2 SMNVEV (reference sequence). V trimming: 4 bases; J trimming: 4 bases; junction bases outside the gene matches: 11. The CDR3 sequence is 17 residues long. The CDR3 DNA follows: TGTGCCAGCAGTTCTGACAGGGGGATAGGGTCTTACAATGAGCAGTTCTTC. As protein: CASSSDRGIGSYNEQFF.

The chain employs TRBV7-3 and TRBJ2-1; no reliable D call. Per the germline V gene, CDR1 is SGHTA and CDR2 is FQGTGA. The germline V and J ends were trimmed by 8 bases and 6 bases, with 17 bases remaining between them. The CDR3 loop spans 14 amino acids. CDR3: CASGNPFMSNEQFF. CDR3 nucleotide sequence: TGTGCCAGCGGGAATCCATTTATGAGCAATGAGCAGTTCTTC.

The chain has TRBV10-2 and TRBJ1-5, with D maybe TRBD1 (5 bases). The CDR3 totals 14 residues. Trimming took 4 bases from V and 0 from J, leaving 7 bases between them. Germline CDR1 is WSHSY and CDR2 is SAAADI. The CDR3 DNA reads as TGCGCCAGCAGTGGGACAAATAGCAATCAGCCCCAGCATTTT. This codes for CASSGTNSNQPQHF.

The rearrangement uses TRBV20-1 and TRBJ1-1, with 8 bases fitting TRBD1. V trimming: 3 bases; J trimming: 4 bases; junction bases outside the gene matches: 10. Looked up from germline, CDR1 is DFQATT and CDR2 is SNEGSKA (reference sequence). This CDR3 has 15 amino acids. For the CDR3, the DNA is TGCAGTGCTAGGCGTCCGACAGGGGCGGTCACTGAAGCTTTCTTT. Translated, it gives CSARRPTGAVTEAFF.

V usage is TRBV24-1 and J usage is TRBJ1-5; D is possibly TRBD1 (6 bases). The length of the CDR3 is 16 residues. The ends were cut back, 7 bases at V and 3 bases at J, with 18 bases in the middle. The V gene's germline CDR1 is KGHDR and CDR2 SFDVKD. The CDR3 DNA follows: TGTGCCACCAGCCAAACCTCCGGGGGGCTCAATCAGCCCCAGCATTTT. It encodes CATSQTSGGLNQPQHF.

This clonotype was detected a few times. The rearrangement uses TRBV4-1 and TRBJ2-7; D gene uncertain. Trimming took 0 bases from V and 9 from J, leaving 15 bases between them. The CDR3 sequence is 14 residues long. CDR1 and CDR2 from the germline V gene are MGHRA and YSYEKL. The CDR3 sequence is CASSQDRGRTRQYF. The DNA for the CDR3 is TGCGCCAGCAGCCAAGATCGAGGAAGGACGCGGCAGTACTTC.

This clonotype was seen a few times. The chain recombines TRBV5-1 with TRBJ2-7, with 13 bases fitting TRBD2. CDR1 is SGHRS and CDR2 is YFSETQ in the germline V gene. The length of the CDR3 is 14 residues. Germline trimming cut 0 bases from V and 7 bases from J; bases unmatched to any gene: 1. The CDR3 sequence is CASSLAGLAGEQYF. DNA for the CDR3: TGCGCCAGCAGCTTGGCGGGACTAGCGGGAGAGCAGTACTTC. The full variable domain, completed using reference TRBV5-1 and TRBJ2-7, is KAGVTQTPRYLIKTRGQQVTLSCSPISGHRSVSWYQQTPGQGLQFLFEYFSETQRNKGNFPGRFSGRQFSNSRSEMNVSTLELGDSALYLCASSLAGLAGEQYFGPGTRLTVT.

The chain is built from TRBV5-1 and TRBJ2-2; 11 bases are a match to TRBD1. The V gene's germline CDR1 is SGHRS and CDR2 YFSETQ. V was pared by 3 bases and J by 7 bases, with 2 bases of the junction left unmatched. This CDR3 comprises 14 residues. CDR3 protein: CASSWTGGDGELFF. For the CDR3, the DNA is TGCGCCAGCAGCTGGACAGGGGGCGACGGGGAGCTGTTTTTT.

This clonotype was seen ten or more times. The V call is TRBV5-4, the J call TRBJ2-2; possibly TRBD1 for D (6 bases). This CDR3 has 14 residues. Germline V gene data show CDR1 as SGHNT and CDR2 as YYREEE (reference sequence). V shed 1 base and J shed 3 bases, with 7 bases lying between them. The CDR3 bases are TGTGCCAGCAGCTTGCGGACAGACACCGGGGAGCTGTTTTTT. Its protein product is CASSLRTDTGELFF.

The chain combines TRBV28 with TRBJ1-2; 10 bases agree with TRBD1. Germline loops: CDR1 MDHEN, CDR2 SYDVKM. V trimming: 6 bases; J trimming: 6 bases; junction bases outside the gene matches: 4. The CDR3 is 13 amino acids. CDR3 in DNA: TGTGCCAGCAGGCCCGGACAGGGGGATGGCTACACCTTC. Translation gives CASRPGQGDGYTF.

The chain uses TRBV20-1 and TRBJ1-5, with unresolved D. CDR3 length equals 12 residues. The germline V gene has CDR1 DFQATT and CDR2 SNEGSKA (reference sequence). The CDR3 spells CRAARADQPQHF. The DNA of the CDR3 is TGCAGGGCCGCCCGGGCCGATCAGCCCCAGCATTTT.

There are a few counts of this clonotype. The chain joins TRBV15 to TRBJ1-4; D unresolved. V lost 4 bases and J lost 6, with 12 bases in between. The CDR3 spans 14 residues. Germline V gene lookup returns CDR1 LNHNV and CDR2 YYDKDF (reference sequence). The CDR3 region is CATSTPDRDEKLFF. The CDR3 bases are TGTGCCACCAGCACCCCGGACCGGGATGAAAAACTGTTTTTT.

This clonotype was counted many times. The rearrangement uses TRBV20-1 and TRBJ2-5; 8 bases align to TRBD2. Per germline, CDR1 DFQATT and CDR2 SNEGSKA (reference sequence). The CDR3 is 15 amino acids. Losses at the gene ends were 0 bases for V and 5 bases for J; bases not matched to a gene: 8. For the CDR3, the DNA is TGCAGTGCTAGAGATCCGAGCGGGAGAGGGGAGACCCAGTACTTC. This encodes CSARDPSGRGETQYF.

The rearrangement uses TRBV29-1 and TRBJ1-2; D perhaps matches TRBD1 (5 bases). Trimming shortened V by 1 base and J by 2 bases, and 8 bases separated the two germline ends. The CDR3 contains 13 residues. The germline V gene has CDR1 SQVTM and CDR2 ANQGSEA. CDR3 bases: TGCAGCGTTGAAGGACAGCCGAACTATGGCTACACCTTC. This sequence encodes CSVEGQPNYGYTF.